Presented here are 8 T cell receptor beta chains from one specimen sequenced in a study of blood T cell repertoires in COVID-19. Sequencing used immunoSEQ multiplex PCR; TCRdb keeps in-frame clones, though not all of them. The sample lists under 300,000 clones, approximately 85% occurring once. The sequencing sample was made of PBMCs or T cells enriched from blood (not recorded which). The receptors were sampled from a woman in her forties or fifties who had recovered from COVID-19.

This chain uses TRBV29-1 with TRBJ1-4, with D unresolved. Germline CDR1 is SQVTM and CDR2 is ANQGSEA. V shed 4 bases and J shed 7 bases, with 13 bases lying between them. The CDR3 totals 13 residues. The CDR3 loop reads CSVVSPSGEKLFF. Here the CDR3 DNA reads TGCAGCGTTGTAAGTCCCAGTGGTGAAAAACTGTTTTTT.

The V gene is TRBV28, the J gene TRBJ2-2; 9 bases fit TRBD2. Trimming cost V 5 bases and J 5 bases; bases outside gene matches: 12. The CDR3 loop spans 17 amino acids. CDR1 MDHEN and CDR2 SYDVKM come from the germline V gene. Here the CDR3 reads CASSMILAGALTGELFF. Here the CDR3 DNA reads TGTGCCAGCAGTATGATATTAGCGGGAGCCTTGACCGGGGAGCTGTTTTTT.

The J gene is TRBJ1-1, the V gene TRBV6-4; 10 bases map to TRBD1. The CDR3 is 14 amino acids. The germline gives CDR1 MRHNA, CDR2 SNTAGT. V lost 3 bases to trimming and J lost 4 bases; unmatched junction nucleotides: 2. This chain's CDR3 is CASSDWDRGTEAFF. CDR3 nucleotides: TGTGCCAGCAGTGATTGGGACAGGGGCACTGAAGCTTTCTTT.

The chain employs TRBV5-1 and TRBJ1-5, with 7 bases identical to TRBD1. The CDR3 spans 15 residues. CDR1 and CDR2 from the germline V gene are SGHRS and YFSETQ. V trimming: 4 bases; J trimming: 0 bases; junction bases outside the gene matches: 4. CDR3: CASSLTGISNQPQHF. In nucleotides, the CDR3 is TGCGCCAGCAGCCTGACAGGGATTAGCAATCAGCCCCAGCATTTT.

CDR3: CASGRFGTGFYEQYF. The CDR3 coding sequence is TGTGCCAGCGGGCGATTTGGGACAGGTTTCTACGAGCAGTACTTC. This sequence joins TRBV19 and TRBJ2-7; TRBD1 aligns across 8 bases. The V and J ends lost 9 bases and 3 bases, in that order; junction bases with no gene match: 13. This CDR3 has 15 amino acids. From germline, CDR1 is LNHDA and CDR2 SQIVND (reference sequence).

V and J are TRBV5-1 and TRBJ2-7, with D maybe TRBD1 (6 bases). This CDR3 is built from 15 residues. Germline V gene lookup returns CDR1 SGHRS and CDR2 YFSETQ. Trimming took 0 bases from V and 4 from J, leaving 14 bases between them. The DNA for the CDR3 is TGCGCCAGCAGCTTGGTCCCCGGACAGACTTACGAGCAGTACTTC. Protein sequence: CASSLVPGQTYEQYF.

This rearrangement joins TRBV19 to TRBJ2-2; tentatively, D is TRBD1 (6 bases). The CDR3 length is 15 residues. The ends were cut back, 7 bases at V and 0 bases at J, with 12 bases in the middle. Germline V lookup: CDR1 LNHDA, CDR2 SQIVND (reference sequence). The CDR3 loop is CASISRTANTGELFF. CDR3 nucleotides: TGTGCCAGTATCTCACGGACAGCGAACACCGGGGAGCTGTTTTTT.

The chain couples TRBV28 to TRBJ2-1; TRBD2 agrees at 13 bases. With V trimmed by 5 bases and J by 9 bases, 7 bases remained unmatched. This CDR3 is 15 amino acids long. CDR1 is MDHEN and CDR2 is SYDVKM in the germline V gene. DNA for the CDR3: TGTGCCAGCAGTCGGACTAGCGGGAGTATGGGTGAGCAGTTCTTC. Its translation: CASSRTSGSMGEQFF.